A selection of T cell receptor beta chains follows, all from one sample in a study of a mutant IDH1 vaccine in newly diagnosed glioma. Profiled with immunoSEQ multiplex PCR; TCRdb holds only in-frame clones, not every one. The sample has over 45,000 clones, around three quarters seen once; the top ten hold 5% to 6.5%. No antigen has been assigned to these receptors. Sequences were derived from PBMCs, sampled from a glioma patient whose treatment included an IDH1 peptide vaccine. All receptors come from a man between 45 and 60 years old with glioma. Each CDR3 is given with its conserved first and last residue. D genes are given only for firm matches. Clone size appears in some rows only: once, few, many, or a class for an expanded clone.

v_call	j_call	clone_size	d_call	cdr3_nt	cdr3_aa
TRBV7-9	TRBJ2-7	once	NA	TGTGCCAGCAGCTTAGACAGGGTTTCCTACGAGCAGTACTTC	CASSLDRVSYEQYF
TRBV7-8	TRBJ1-1	NA	NA	TGTGCCAGCAGCTTAGCAGGACAGTCAGGCACTGAAGCTTTCTTT	CASSLAGQSGTEAFF
TRBV5-4	TRBJ2-5	once	NA	TGTGCCAGCAGCCCCCCGGAGGGGGCGGGGTCAAAGACCCAGTACTTC	CASSPPEGAGSKTQYF
TRBV7-2	TRBJ2-7	few	NA	TGTGCCAGCAGCTTAGGATTAGGGGTCGGGTACGAGCAGTACTTC	CASSLGLGVGYEQYF
TRBV27	TRBJ2-5	NA	NA	TGTGCCAGCAGTCCAAGACAGTTCCAAGAGACCCAGTACTTC	CASSPRQFQETQYF
TRBV5-1	TRBJ1-1	few	NA	TGCGCCAGCAGCCCGGGCATTGGAGGTTTGGACACTGAAGCTTTCTTT	CASSPGIGGLDTEAFF
TRBV27	TRBJ1-2	NA	TRBD1	TGTGCCAGCAGCTCAGGGGGCTTCGGCTATGGCTACACCTTC	CASSSGGFGYGYTF
TRBV7-9	TRBJ2-3	few	NA	TGTGCCAGCAGTCAGAGTGAAGGACCACCTTCAGATGCGCAGTATTTT	CASSQSEGPPSDAQYF
TRBV7-9	TRBJ2-3	NA	NA	TGTGCCAGCAGCTTATCTGCAGATACGCAGTATTTT	CASSLSADTQYF
TRBV13	TRBJ2-3	NA	TRBD2	TGTGCCAGCAGTCATTCAATCGGGGGGGGGCTTTTCGATACGCAGTATTTT	CASSHSIGGGLFDTQYF
TRBV30	TRBJ1-2	NA	TRBD1	TGTGCCTGGAGTGTAAAAGGTTGGGGACAGGGGCGCTCTAACTATGGCTACACCTTC	CAWSVKGWGQGRSNYGYTF
TRBV15	TRBJ1-5	once	NA	TGTGCCACCAGCAGAGATTACAGCCTCGAGCCCCAGCATTTT	CATSRDYSLEPQHF
TRBV5-1	TRBJ1-2	NA	TRBD1	TGCGCCAGCAGCTCCCGGGACAGGGGTGGCTACACCTTC	CASSSRDRGGYTF
TRBV7-9	TRBJ2-1	NA	NA	TGTGCCAGCAGCCGGGACATAGACTACAATGAGCAGTTCTTC	CASSRDIDYNEQFF
TRBV7-2	TRBJ2-7	NA	NA	TGTGCCAGCAGTCCGGCCGGGATCGGCGAGCAGTACTTC	CASSPAGIGEQYF
TRBV6-5	TRBJ2-2	NA	NA	TGTGCCAGCAGCTCAGGGGGGGGCACCGGGGAGCTGTTTTTT	CASSSGGGTGELFF
TRBV2	TRBJ1-1	NA	NA	TGTGCCAGCAGTGTGGGCGGCAGGGGATCCACTGAAGCTTTCTTT	CASSVGGRGSTEAFF
TRBV5-4	TRBJ2-5	few	NA	TGTGCCAGCAGCTTGGCGGCTGAGGAGACCCAGTACTTC	CASSLAAEETQYF
TRBV6-1	TRBJ2-7	NA	TRBD1	TGTGCCAGCAGTGATTGGGACAGGGTACGCGAGCAGTACTTC	CASSDWDRVREQYF
TRBV5-1	TRBJ2-1	once	NA	TGCGCCAGCAGCTTGGTAGGACCACTCGGTTCCTACAATGAGCAGTTCTTC	CASSLVGPLGSYNEQFF
TRBV5-5	TRBJ2-2	NA	TRBD2	TGTGCCAGCAGCCCCGGGACTAGGGGGACCGGGGAGCTGTTTTTT	CASSPGTRGTGELFF
TRBV7-2	TRBJ1-4	NA	NA	TGTGCCAGCAGCTTAAGGGCCCAGGGGCTGGGCGAAAAACTGTTTTTT	CASSLRAQGLGEKLFF
TRBV7-6	TRBJ2-6	NA	NA	TGTGCCAGCAGCTCCACCGGTAGGGTCGGATCCCTCAAATCTGGGGCCAACGTCCTGACTTTC	CASSSTGRVGSLKSGANVLTF
TRBV18	TRBJ1-1	NA	TRBD1	TGTGCCAGCTCACCCGTCGGGACAGGGGCGAAGGGCACTGAAGCTTTCTTT	CASSPVGTGAKGTEAFF
TRBV10-1	TRBJ1-6	few	NA	TGCGCCAGCCCATTGGTGGGGCAGAATTCACCCCTCCACTTT	CASPLVGQNSPLHF
TRBV30	TRBJ2-7	once	NA	TGTGCCTGGACGGAGGGGGCCTCAACGCTTAAGGGGTACTTC	CAWTEGASTLKGYF
TRBV30	TRBJ2-5	NA	NA	TGTGCCTGGAGTGCACGGTACACCCAGTACTTC	CAWSARYTQYF
TRBV4-3	TRBJ2-7	NA	TRBD1	TGCGCCAGCAGCCAAGATTGGGCAGGGGGCTCCTACGAGCAGTACTTC	CASSQDWAGGSYEQYF
TRBV28	TRBJ1-2	few	NA	TGTGCCAGCAGTTTAACAGCTTATGGCTACACCTTC	CASSLTAYGYTF
TRBV27	TRBJ2-3	once	NA	TGTGCCAGCGCACTGAAGCGGCAGTCAGATACGCAGTATTTT	CASALKRQSDTQYF
TRBV6-6	TRBJ2-5	few	NA	TGTGCCAGCAGCCCCGCAGGACGAGAGACCCAGTACTTC	CASSPAGRETQYF
TRBV4-1	TRBJ1-1	NA	NA	TGCGCCAGCAGCCAACAGGGGATCACTGAAGCTTTCTTT	CASSQQGITEAFF
TRBV19	TRBJ1-1	NA	NA	TGTGCCAGTAGTGCCGCGGGGGGGAGCACTGAAGCTTTCTTT	CASSAAGGSTEAFF
TRBV2	TRBJ2-3	NA	NA	TGTGCCACCCGGGGGCCCACAGATACGCAGTATTTT	CATRGPTDTQYF
TRBV18	TRBJ2-5	few	NA	TGTGCCAGCTCACCACCTGGCAGCGAAGAGACCCAGTACTTC	CASSPPGSEETQYF
TRBV20-1	TRBJ2-1	NA	NA	TGCAGTGCTGGGGGGAATGAGCAGTTCTTC	CSAGGNEQFF
TRBV7-7	TRBJ2-2	NA	NA	TGTGCTAGCAGCTTCGGGGACTCCGGGGAGCTGTTTTTT	CASSFGDSGELFF
TRBV6-5	TRBJ1-6	NA	NA	TGTGCCAGCAGTTACCTTCGAGGAGGATCACCCCTCCACTTT	CASSYLRGGSPLHF
TRBV19	TRBJ2-1	once	TRBD1	TGTGCCAGTAGTGGGGATACCGGGACAGATAACAATGAGCAGTTCTTC	CASSGDTGTDNNEQFF